Here is one TCR beta chain with its context. Its specificity is not known. The sample comes from a study of post-analysis software for immune sequencing data. Overall study context: Recorded disease courses covered relapsing-remitting, secondary progressive and progressive-relapsing multiple sclerosis. Some patients had no subtype annotation. Notes on the study in general: Controls had lower frequencies than patients of roughly five TRBV segments, which included TRBV5-6, TRBV5-1 and TRBV20-1.

Unique molecular identifiers featured in each of the TCR beta cDNA libraries. About half a million cDNA molecules were recovered from an input of about 0.9 to 11 million T cells. A single record per CDR3 protein comes from TCRdb applying MiXCR to the PCR reads. The table includes about 460,000 distinct CDR3 sequences, around 40% detected once. With 6 bases removed from V and 6 bases from J, the gap between germline ends came to 16 bases. The CDR3 totals 14 residues. The V gene's germline CDR1 is MNHNY and CDR2 SVGAGI (reference sequence). The TCR sequence derives from a girl aged 10 to 17 with multiple sclerosis. Sequenced sample: blood. V and J are TRBV6-6 and TRBJ2-3; maybe TRBD2 (5 bases). CDR3 bases: TGTGCCAGCAGCCCAAACCCGCGGGTGGATACGCAGTATTTT. It yields the protein CASSPNPRVDTQYF.